These 15 T cell receptor beta chains came from one sample sequenced in a study of T cell changes during pregnancy in multiple sclerosis. Here immunoSEQ multiplex PCR was the method, and the copy in TCRdb shows in-frame clones only, minus some. Of about 40,000 clones in the sample, 85% to 95% were seen once. Sequenced material: peripheral blood, taken before pregnancy. Source of these receptors: a female donor with multiple sclerosis, enrolled in a pregnancy study.

The chain recombines TRBV18 with TRBJ1-4; D not certain. With 6 bases removed from V and 7 bases from J, the gap between germline ends came to 21 bases. CDR1 KGHSH and CDR2 LQKENI come from the germline V gene. The CDR3 runs 16 residues. The CDR3 reads CASSSLPGEGGEKLFF. Written as DNA, the CDR3 is TGTGCCAGCTCGTCGCTCCCTGGAGAGGGCGGTGAAAAACTGTTTTTT.

The chain recombines TRBV29-1 with TRBJ2-1; D unclear. The CDR3 runs 10 residues. Trimming shortened V by 8 bases and J by 4 bases, and 6 bases separated the two germline ends. Germline V gene lookup returns CDR1 SQVTM and CDR2 ANQGSEA. The CDR3 nucleotides read TGCAGCATCATTTACAATGAGCAGTTCTTC. Translation: CSIIYNEQFF.

The chain joins TRBV5-1 to TRBJ1-4; 8 bases match TRBD1. Germline-derived CDR1 and CDR2 are SGHRS and YFSETQ. Trimming cost V 3 bases and J 10 bases; bases outside gene matches: 5. This CDR3 has 13 amino acids. The CDR3 here is CASSSDRERKLFF. CDR3 coding DNA: TGCGCCAGCAGCTCGGACAGGGAAAGAAAACTGTTTTTT.

The chain employs TRBV28 and TRBJ2-5, with D possibly TRBD2 on 6 matching bases. The CDR3 length is 16 residues. Germline V lookup: CDR1 MDHEN, CDR2 SYDVKM. V shed 6 bases and J shed 2 bases, with 19 bases lying between them. This chain's CDR3 is CASSTWRGKAQETQYF. In nucleotides, the CDR3 is TGTGCCAGCAGCACCTGGCGCGGGAAGGCGCAAGAGACCCAGTACTTC.

CDR3 sequence: CASSLDGTAGGETQYF. The CDR3 DNA is TGTGCCAGCAGTTTAGATGGTACAGCGGGAGGAGAGACCCAGTACTTC. The J gene is TRBJ2-5, the V gene TRBV28; 9 nucleotides match TRBD2. CDR3 length equals 16 residues. Germline trimming cut 2 bases from V and 4 bases from J; bases unmatched to any gene: 8. CDR1 is MDHEN and CDR2 is SYDVKM in the germline V gene.

The gene calls are TRBV11-1 and TRBJ2-5, with D possibly being TRBD2 (5 bases). Trimming cost V 5 bases and J 6 bases, with 10 bases left between them. Germline V lookup: CDR1 SGHAT, CDR2 FQDESV (reference sequence). The CDR3 has 12 amino acids. The CDR3 nucleotides read TGTGCCAGCAGCCTGAGAGGGAAGACCCAGTACTTC. This codes for CASSLRGKTQYF.

This chain connects TRBV30 to TRBJ2-7; TRBD2 matches 7 bases. The trim removed 2 bases at V and 3 bases at J, leaving 10 bases unmatched. CDR1 GTSNPN and CDR2 SVGIG come from the germline V gene (reference sequence). This CDR3 comprises 15 residues. The CDR3: CAWSHQGLKFYEQYF. The CDR3 nucleotides read TGTGCCTGGAGTCACCAGGGACTAAAATTCTACGAGCAGTACTTC.

The gene calls are TRBV19 and TRBJ2-1; D may be TRBD2 (5 bases). This CDR3 is built from 14 residues. The V end was cut by 4 bases, the J end by 5 bases, with 12 bases between. Germline values: CDR1 LNHDA, CDR2 SQIVND (reference sequence). The CDR3 protein is CASSTSGSNNEQFF. Here the CDR3 DNA reads TGTGCCAGTAGTACCTCGGGATCAAACAATGAGCAGTTCTTC. Filled out from reference TRBV19 and TRBJ2-1, the complete variable domain reads DGGITQSPKYLFRKEGQNVTLSCEQNLNHDAMYWYRQDPGQGLRLIYYSQIVNDFQKGDIAEGYSVSREKKESFPLTVTSAQKNPTAFYLCASSTSGSNNEQFFGPGTRLTVL.

The J gene is TRBJ2-7, the V gene TRBV1; the DNA was not compared with TRBD2, the D call given in the table. TRBV1 is shown as a pseudogene. The CDR3 is made up of 15 amino acids. The CDR3 region has the DNA TGCACCAGCAGCCAAGAACTAGCGGGAGTCTTGGGGCAGTACTTC. Translated, it gives CTSSQELAGVLGQYF.

The J gene is TRBJ2-7, the V gene TRBV7-2; 9 bases agree with TRBD1. Germline loops: CDR1 SGHTA, CDR2 FQGNSA. The ends lost 3 bases at V and 1 base at J; junction bases unmatched: 10. CDR3 length equals 17 residues. The CDR3 coding sequence is TGTGCCAGCAGCTTCCATGTAGTTGGGACAGGGTCCTACGAGCAGTACTTC. Amino acid sequence: CASSFHVVGTGSYEQYF.

This rearrangement joins TRBV19 to TRBJ1-1; D possibly corresponds to TRBD1 (5 bases). Looked up from germline, CDR1 is LNHDA and CDR2 is SQIVND (reference sequence). Trimming removed 3 bases from V and 2 bases from J, with 16 bases in between. The CDR3 is made up of 16 amino acids. DNA for the CDR3: TGTGCCAGTAGTATCGGGTCGGCAGGGCCAAACACTGAAGCTTTCTTT. Protein product: CASSIGSAGPNTEAFF.

This chain joins TRBV5-1 and TRBJ1-5, with D maybe TRBD1 (5 bases). This CDR3 spans 15 amino acids. CDR1 SGHRS and CDR2 YFSETQ come from the germline V gene. Trimming left V 0 bases short and J 3 bases short, with 10 bases between. The CDR3 nucleotides read TGCGCCAGCAGCTTGGTGGGGGGAGTCAATCAGCCCCAGCATTTT. This gives the protein CASSLVGGVNQPQHF.

V is TRBV10-3 and J is TRBJ2-3, with 11 bases lining up with TRBD1. Germline trimming cut 9 bases from V and 4 bases from J; bases unmatched to any gene: 12. The CDR3 runs 16 residues. The germline gives CDR1 ENHRY, CDR2 SYGVKD. CDR3 nucleotides: TGTGCCATTGGACAGGGGGCATTCGGAGGTGCAGATACGCAGTATTTT. Translating it yields CAIGQGAFGGADTQYF.

This sequence joins TRBV6-1 and TRBJ1-2; 7 bases match TRBD1. The V and J ends lost 6 bases and 7 bases, in that order; junction bases with no gene match: 2. The CDR3 sequence is 11 residues long. Germline lookup yields CDR1 MNHNS and CDR2 SASEGT. The CDR3 coding sequence is TGTGCCAGCAGACGGGACAGTGGCTACACCTTC. Protein: CASRRDSGYTF.

The gene calls are TRBV19 and TRBJ2-2, with TRBD1 matching 9 bases. V shed 1 base, J shed 6 bases, and the junction held 6 bases outside the gene matches. Germline values: CDR1 LNHDA, CDR2 SQIVND (reference sequence). The length of the CDR3 is 16 residues. CDR3 loop: CASSIARDRVSGELFF. The CDR3, as DNA: TGTGCCAGTAGTATAGCCCGGGACAGGGTTTCCGGGGAGCTGTTTTTT.